Below, 24 T cell receptor beta chains from the same sample are listed, as sequenced in a study of beta chain features in type 1 diabetes. Regarding the study as a whole: Researchers report that Type 1 diabetes patients had moderately but significantly shorter TCRB CDR3s across all four CD4+ subsets.

These receptors' antigens are unknown. The investigators reverse transcribed all of the isolated RNA, so they sequenced expressed TCRB transcripts. Profiling relied on immunoSEQ multiplex PCR, and the TCRdb table lists in-frame clones only, not all of them. Here the sample spans 600,000 or so clones, around an eighth being singletons. The sample comprised naive CD4+ T cells from blood. The receptors shown here come from a man aged 30 to 39 with type 1 diabetes.

A few counts support this clone. The chain employs TRBV11-2 and TRBJ2-7; D is undetermined. Germline V gives CDR1 SGHAT, CDR2 FQNNGV. V lost 8 bases to trimming and J lost 5 bases, with 19 bases between them. The CDR3 sequence is 14 residues long. The CDR3 sequence is CASCPHDFGNEQYF. DNA of the CDR3: TGTGCCAGCTGTCCCCATGATTTTGGGAACGAGCAGTACTTC. Full variable domain (missing parts from reference TRBV11-2 and TRBJ2-7): EAGVAQSPRYKIIEKRQSVAFWCNPISGHATLYWYQQILGQGPKLLIQFQNNGVVDDSQLPKDRFSAERLKGVDSTLKIQPAKLEDSAVYLCASCPHDFGNEQYFGPGTRLTVT.

This clone was seen only a few times. This sequence joins TRBV11-2 and TRBJ1-6; TRBD1 matches 7 bases. CDR1 SGHAT and CDR2 FQNNGV come from the germline V gene. Trimming at V came to 5 bases and at J to 5 bases, leaving 3 bases not matched to a gene. The CDR3 is made up of 14 amino acids. CDR3 coding DNA: TGTGCCAGCAGCCATACAGGGGATAATTCACCCCTCCACTTT. Its protein product is CASSHTGDNSPLHF. The whole variable domain, remainder taken from reference TRBV11-2 and TRBJ1-6, is EAGVAQSPRYKIIEKRQSVAFWCNPISGHATLYWYQQILGQGPKLLIQFQNNGVVDDSQLPKDRFSAERLKGVDSTLKIQPAKLEDSAVYLCASSHTGDNSPLHFGNGTRLTVT.

The rearrangement joins TRBV25-1 to TRBJ2-3; TRBD1 aligns across 9 bases. J gave up 2 bases and V 3 bases, and 9 bases lay outside the gene matches. The germline CDR1 and CDR2 sequences are MGHDK and SYGVNS. The CDR3 sequence is 17 residues long. Written as DNA, the CDR3 is TGTGCCAGCAGTGATGATACCGGGACAGGGTACACAGATACGCAGTATTTT. This gives the protein CASSDDTGTGYTDTQYF.

This clone was seen a few times. This rearrangement joins TRBV5-1 to TRBJ2-7; 10 nucleotides align to TRBD2. The CDR3 consists of 16 residues. Trimming took 4 bases from V and 2 from J; bases not matched to a gene: 9. CDR1 is SGHRS, CDR2 YFSETQ, per germline. The CDR3 sequence is CASSPALAGRAYEQYF. As DNA, the CDR3 is TGCGCCAGCAGCCCAGCACTAGCGGGGAGGGCCTACGAGCAGTACTTC.

J is TRBJ2-1 and V is TRBV28; D may be TRBD2 (6 bases). V lost 10 bases to trimming and J lost 7 bases, with 20 bases between them. Germline V gene sequence: CDR1 MDHEN, CDR2 SYDVKM. The CDR3 has 14 amino acids. This chain's CDR3 is CATEGKGLRNEQFF. CDR3 sequence (DNA): TGTGCCACGGAGGGGAAGGGTTTAAGAAATGAGCAGTTCTTC.

The CDR3 region is CASSLDPGSRETQYF. The CDR3 DNA sequence: TGCGCCAGCAGCTTGGATCCAGGGAGTAGAGAGACCCAGTACTTC. The chain uses TRBV5-1 and TRBJ2-5, with D perhaps being TRBD1 or TRBD2 (5 bases each). With 0 bases removed from V and 4 bases from J, the gap between germline ends came to 13 bases. CDR1 is SGHRS and CDR2 is YFSETQ in the germline V gene. This CDR3 region has 15 residues.

This chain joins TRBV5-1 and TRBJ1-4; TRBD1 might be the D (6 bases). Trimming took off 4 bases at V and 8 bases at J, with 18 bases between the two ends. This CDR3 is 15 amino acids long. CDR1 and CDR2 from the germline V gene are SGHRS and YFSETQ. The CDR3 region is CASSVTGSVGEKLFF. In DNA, the CDR3 is TGCGCCAGCAGCGTTACAGGGTCGGTAGGCGAAAAACTGTTTTTT.

There are a few counts of this clone. This chain connects TRBV7-6 to TRBJ1-4, with 7 bases matching TRBD1. The CDR3 has 17 amino acids. Germline assignment: CDR1 SGHVS and CDR2 FNYEAQ. V lost 1 base to trimming and J lost 0 bases; unmatched junction nucleotides: 5. In nucleotides, the CDR3 is TGTGCCAGCAGCTTAGGGACAGGCTTTGCAACTAATGAAAAACTGTTTTTT. Translation gives CASSLGTGFATNEKLFF.

This clone has ten or more counts. The chain joins TRBV5-1 to TRBJ2-1; 11 positions agree with TRBD2. Germline-derived CDR1 and CDR2 are SGHRS and YFSETQ. The junction had 10 bases not matched to a gene; V was cut back by 4 bases and J by 7 bases. The length of the CDR3 is 16 residues. The CDR3 coding sequence is TGCGCCAGCAGCCCGCCGACTAGCGGGGTTAGGAATGAGCAGTTCTTC. This codes for CASSPPTSGVRNEQFF.

This clone was seen only a few times. This chain uses TRBV10-3 with TRBJ2-5; TRBD2 matches 9 bases. Germline CDR1 ENHRY, CDR2 SYGVKD. The CDR3 extends over 15 amino acids. V was pared by 3 bases and J by 6 bases, with 8 bases of the junction left unmatched. Written as DNA, the CDR3 is TGTGCCATCAGTGATGGCAGCGGGGGGTCACAGACCCAGTACTTC. Translated, it gives CAISDGSGGSQTQYF.

CDR3 sequence reads: CASSAERSNTEAFF. Here the CDR3 DNA reads TGTGCCAGCAGTGCAGAACGTTCGAACACTGAAGCTTTCTTT. The rearrangement uses TRBV2 and TRBJ1-1; unclear D gene. This CDR3 region has 14 residues. With 4 bases removed from V and 1 base from J, the gap between germline ends came to 10 bases. Germline V CDR1 and CDR2: SNHLY, FYNNEI. Using reference TRBV2 and TRBJ1-1 for the parts outside the CDR3, the full variable domain is EPEVTQTPSHQVTQMGQEVILRCVPISNHLYFYWYRQILGQKVEFLVSFYNNEISEKSEIFDDQFSVERPDGSNFTLKIRSTKLEDSAMYFCASSAERSNTEAFFGQGTRLTVV.

A few counts support this clone. The V gene is TRBV11-3, the J gene TRBJ2-5; the D is unclear. The V and J ends lost 1 base and 5 bases respectively, with 5 bases between them. The CDR3 sequence is 12 residues long. CDR1 and CDR2 from the germline V gene are SGHNT and YENEEA. CDR3 residues: CASSLVEETQYF. DNA of the CDR3: TGTGCCAGCAGCTTAGTAGAGGAGACCCAGTACTTC.

The chain has TRBV18 and TRBJ1-2; D is unclear. CDR1 and CDR2 from the germline V gene are KGHSH and LQKENI. Trimming left V 0 bases short and J 2 bases short, with 7 bases between. The CDR3 runs 14 residues. CDR3 loop: CASSPPNRNYGYTF. The CDR3 DNA reads as TGTGCCAGCTCACCACCGAATAGGAACTATGGCTACACCTTC.

This clone was observed a handful of times. Other nucleotide sequences from this sample produce the same CDR3. The chain couples TRBV28 to TRBJ2-7; D is undetermined. This CDR3 is built from 11 residues. The germline gives CDR1 MDHEN, CDR2 SYDVKM. Trimming shortened V by 5 bases and J by 3 bases, and 5 bases separated the two germline ends. The CDR3 sequence: CASSPFYEQYF. The CDR3 DNA reads TGTGCCAGCAGTCCTTTCTACGAGCAGTACTTC.

The rearrangement uses TRBV7-9 and TRBJ1-4; no definite D call. The CDR3 runs 15 residues. Germline values: CDR1 SEHNR, CDR2 FQNEAQ (reference sequence). V lost 3 bases and J lost 4, with 12 bases in between. The CDR3, as DNA: TGTGCCAGCAGCTTTACCCGACCCGATAATGAAAAACTGTTTTTT. It codes for CASSFTRPDNEKLFF. Full variable domain (remainder filled in from reference TRBV7-9 and TRBJ1-4): DTGVSQNPRHKITKRGQNVTFRCDPISEHNRLYWYRQTLGQGPEFLTYFQNEAQLEKSRLLSDRFSAERPKGSFSTLEIQRTEQGDSAMYLCASSFTRPDNEKLFFGSGTQLSVL.

A few counts support this clone. The chain employs TRBV12-5 and TRBJ2-3, with a possible D match to TRBD2 (7 bases). The germline CDR1 and CDR2 sequences are LGHNT and FRNRAP. The CDR3 extends over 17 amino acids. The V gene lost 1 base and the J gene lost 3 bases, with 17 bases spanning the gap. The CDR3 DNA reads as TGTGCTAGTGGTTTGGGTCTAGCGGCAAGGGGGACAGATACGCAGTATTTT. Its translation: CASGLGLAARGTDTQYF.

The chain couples TRBV11-2 to TRBJ2-1; 9 bases line up with TRBD2. The CDR3 covers 16 residues. V lost 1 base and J lost 11; bases outside the gene matches: 12. CDR1 and CDR2 from the germline V gene are SGHAT and FQNNGV. The CDR3 DNA sequence: TGTGCCAGCAGCTTAGTAGCGGGGGATTTCCTAGCCAAGCAGTTCTTC. Its protein is CASSLVAGDFLAKQFF.

This clone was seen more than once but under ten times. The chain couples TRBV2 to TRBJ1-3, with a tentative D call TRBD1 (6 bases). V lost 3 bases and J lost 4, with 16 bases in between. Germline lookup yields CDR1 SNHLY and CDR2 FYNNEI. CDR3 length: 16 residues. The CDR3, as DNA: TGTGCCAGCAGTGAGAGAATCCGGGACAAGGGAAACACCATATATTTT. It specifies CASSERIRDKGNTIYF.

This sequence joins TRBV12-5 and TRBJ2-5, with 8 nucleotides matching TRBD2. V gave up 1 base and J gave up 5 bases; unmatched junction bases: 0. Per the germline V gene, CDR1 is LGHNT and CDR2 is FRNRAP. CDR3 size: 13 residues. CDR3 bases: TGTGCTAGTGGTTTGGGACTAGCGGAGACCCAGTACTTC. Its protein is CASGLGLAETQYF.

This chain joins TRBV7-9 and TRBJ1-2; D is undetermined. This CDR3 is 13 amino acids long. The germline V gene encodes CDR1 SEHNR and CDR2 FQNEAQ (reference sequence). Trimming removed 4 bases from V and 4 bases from J, with 10 bases in between. Written as DNA, the CDR3 is TGTGCCAGCAGCTCGGGCTGGGGCTATGGCTACACCTTC. Protein: CASSSGWGYGYTF. The entire variable domain, with the rest obtained from reference TRBV7-9 and TRBJ1-2, is as follows: DTGVSQNPRHKITKRGQNVTFRCDPISEHNRLYWYRQTLGQGPEFLTYFQNEAQLEKSRLLSDRFSAERPKGSFSTLEIQRTEQGDSAMYLCASSSGWGYGYTFGSGTRLTVV.

V and J are TRBV7-9 and TRBJ2-5, with 11 positions matching TRBD2. Per germline, CDR1 SEHNR and CDR2 FQNEAQ (reference sequence). The CDR3 contains 15 residues. J lost 1 base, V lost 7 bases, and 5 bases had no gene match. CDR3 amino acids: CASTLGLAGQETQYF. The CDR3 bases are TGTGCCAGCACCCTCGGACTAGCGGGCCAAGAGACCCAGTACTTC.

This clone was counted only a few times. This chain uses TRBV14 with TRBJ1-4; no definite D call. CDR1 SGHDN and CDR2 FVKESK come from the germline V gene. The CDR3 covers 14 residues. V lost 2 bases, J lost 4 bases, and 8 bases lay in between. CDR3 nucleotides: TGTGCCAGCAGCCAATGGCCGCTTAATGAAAAACTGTTTTTT. Its protein product is CASSQWPLNEKLFF. Full variable domain (outside the CDR3, taken from reference TRBV14 and TRBJ1-4): EAGVTQFPSHSVIEKGQTVTLRCDPISGHDNLYWYRRVMGKEIKFLLHFVKESKQDESGMPNNRFLAERTGGTYSTLKVQPAELEDSGVYFCASSQWPLNEKLFFGSGTQLSVL.

The CDR3: CASSWTGEYGYTF. Here the CDR3 DNA reads TGTGCCAGCAGTTGGACAGGGGAGTATGGCTACACCTTC. The genes are TRBV27 and TRBJ1-2; TRBD1 agrees at 9 bases. V trimming: 4 bases; J trimming: 5 bases; junction bases outside the gene matches: 2. CDR3 length: 13 residues. The V gene's germline CDR1 is MNHEY and CDR2 SMNVEV (reference sequence).

V gene TRBV7-9 combines with J gene TRBJ1-5, with 9 bases aligning to TRBD1. CDR1 is SEHNR, CDR2 FQNEAQ, per germline (reference sequence). The CDR3 contains 14 residues. V lost 4 bases, J lost 5 bases, and 3 bases stayed unmatched. The CDR3 is CASSSQGADQPQHF. As DNA, the CDR3 is TGTGCCAGCAGCTCACAGGGGGCTGATCAGCCCCAGCATTTT.